This TCR beta chain originates from a study of blood T cell repertoires in COVID-19. Clones were sequenced by immunoSEQ multiplex PCR, and TCRdb holds only the in-frame ones, with some missing. Of some 160,000 clones in the sample, about four fifths were seen once. This clonotype was sampled from an elderly woman with COVID-19, enrolled during active disease. Sequencing input: peripheral blood.

CDR3 in amino acids: CASSSTRPQHF. The CDR3 nucleotides are TGTGCCAGCAGTTCCACTAGGCCCCAGCATTTT. This chain uses TRBV6-9 with TRBJ1-5; D gene uncertain. The germline gives CDR1 MNHGY, CDR2 SVAAGI. The CDR3 consists of 11 residues. The germline V and J ends were trimmed by 4 bases and 9 bases, with 7 bases remaining between them.